These T cell receptor beta chains were read from a single sample in a study of control samples from healthy donors and cancer patients. Method: immunoSEQ multiplex PCR; TCRdb's copy keeps in-frame clones and lacks some. The sample consists of approximately 130,000 clones, 70% to 90% of them appearing once. The material sequenced was blood. All receptors derive from a man in his 60s in good health. Both conserved end residues are part of each CDR3. A D gene is named only where the DNA matches it firmly. The listing skips clone size in some rows; elsewhere it reads once, few, many or a size class.

d_gene: NA; abundance: NA; j_gene: TRBJ2-5; v_gene: TRBV5-1; CDR3aa: CASSLASGIRQETQYF; CDR3nt: TGCGCCAGCAGCTTGGCCTCAGGGATTAGGCAAGAGACCCAGTACTTC
d_gene: TRBD1; abundance: few; j_gene: TRBJ1-6; v_gene: TRBV10-3; CDR3aa: CAISETRPSMGQGGMSPLHF; CDR3nt: TGTGCCATCAGTGAGACGAGACCCTCAATGGGACAGGGGGGTATGTCACCCCTCCACTTT
d_gene: TRBD1; abundance: NA; j_gene: TRBJ2-1; v_gene: TRBV3-1/TRBV3-2; CDR3aa: CASSRTGALFADEQFF; CDR3nt: TGTGCCAGCAGCCGCACAGGGGCCCTGTTTGCCGATGAGCAGTTCTTC
d_gene: NA; abundance: NA; j_gene: TRBJ1-4; v_gene: TRBV30; CDR3aa: CAWSVGNEKLFF; CDR3nt: TGTGCCTGGAGTGTGGGTAATGAAAAACTGTTTTTT
d_gene: NA; abundance: NA; j_gene: TRBJ2-2; v_gene: TRBV14; CDR3aa: CASSPQGTGELFF; CDR3nt: TGTGCCAGCAGCCCCCAGGGTACCGGGGAGCTGTTTTTT
d_gene: NA; abundance: NA; j_gene: TRBJ2-7; v_gene: TRBV5-1; CDR3aa: CASSATGEPPYEQYF; CDR3nt: TGCGCCAGCAGCGCCACGGGGGAACCCCCCTACGAGCAGTACTTC
d_gene: NA; abundance: NA; j_gene: TRBJ1-1; v_gene: TRBV27; CDR3aa: CASSAGVNTEAFF; CDR3nt: TGTGCCAGCAGCGCCGGTGTGAACACTGAAGCTTTCTTT
d_gene: NA; abundance: few; j_gene: TRBJ2-2; v_gene: TRBV10-1; CDR3aa: CASRDGSWTGELFF; CDR3nt: TGCGCCAGCAGGGACGGTTCTTGGACCGGGGAGCTGTTTTTT
d_gene: TRBD1; abundance: NA; j_gene: TRBJ1-6; v_gene: TRBV13; CDR3aa: CASSRGQGIPRNSPLHF; CDR3nt: TGTGCCAGCAGCCGCGGACAGGGGATCCCGAGGAATTCACCCCTCCACTTT
d_gene: TRBD1; abundance: NA; j_gene: TRBJ1-4; v_gene: TRBV18; CDR3aa: CASSPQGGNEKLFF; CDR3nt: TGTGCCAGCTCACCCCAGGGGGGGAATGAAAAACTGTTTTTT
d_gene: NA; abundance: NA; j_gene: TRBJ2-1; v_gene: TRBV3-1/TRBV3-2; CDR3aa: CASSQEGRVLGNEQFF; CDR3nt: TGTGCCAGCAGCCAAGAAGGCAGGGTCCTCGGCAATGAGCAGTTCTTC
d_gene: NA; abundance: NA; j_gene: TRBJ2-2; v_gene: TRBV9; CDR3aa: CASSVLGDTGELFF; CDR3nt: TGTGCCAGCAGCGTACTGGGGGACACCGGGGAGCTGTTTTTT
d_gene: TRBD2; abundance: NA; j_gene: TRBJ2-3; v_gene: TRBV28; CDR3aa: CASSLFPGLAGAIRDTQYF; CDR3nt: TGTGCCAGCAGTTTATTTCCAGGACTAGCGGGGGCAATTAGGGATACGCAGTATTTT
d_gene: NA; abundance: NA; j_gene: TRBJ2-3; v_gene: TRBV24-1; CDR3aa: CATSLGGLTVATDTQYF; CDR3nt: TGTGCCACCAGTCTAGGCGGATTGACAGTCGCTACAGATACGCAGTATTTT
d_gene: NA; abundance: NA; j_gene: TRBJ2-2; v_gene: TRBV11-2; CDR3aa: CASSLFRNTGELFF; CDR3nt: TGTGCCAGCAGCTTATTTCGGAACACCGGGGAGCTGTTTTTT
d_gene: NA; abundance: NA; j_gene: TRBJ1-3; v_gene: TRBV3-1/TRBV3-2; CDR3aa: CASSQDPGNYGNTIYF; CDR3nt: TGTGCCAGCAGCCAAGATCCGGGTAACTACGGAAACACCATATATTTT
d_gene: NA; abundance: NA; j_gene: TRBJ1-6; v_gene: TRBV5-1; CDR3aa: CASSSKNVGGGGSPLHF; CDR3nt: TGCGCCAGCAGCTCCAAAAACGTTGGGGGGGGAGGATCACCCCTCCACTTT
d_gene: TRBD2; abundance: NA; j_gene: TRBJ2-7; v_gene: TRBV5-4; CDR3aa: CASSSPSGDSYEQYF; CDR3nt: TGTGCCAGCAGCTCCCCTAGCGGGGATTCCTACGAGCAGTACTTC
d_gene: TRBD1; abundance: NA; j_gene: TRBJ1-2; v_gene: TRBV6-5; CDR3aa: CASRRQGLSNYGYTF; CDR3nt: TGTGCCAGCCGAAGACAGGGCCTTTCTAACTATGGCTACACCTTC
d_gene: NA; abundance: NA; j_gene: TRBJ2-3; v_gene: TRBV11-2; CDR3aa: CASSLDRGLGTDTQYF; CDR3nt: TGTGCCAGCAGCTTAGATCGGGGCCTGGGGACAGATACGCAGTATTTT